Shown below are 21 T cell receptor beta chains from a single sample sequenced in a study of T cell clusters in autoimmune cytopenias (dated by TCRdb to about 2019). TRB amplification used approximately 230 ng of peripheral blood genomic DNA, 30,000 to 40,000 genome equivalents, per sample. These reads were obtained on an Illumina MiSeq. To amplify TRB rearrangements, a touch-down multiplex PCR protocol was run with the TRB-A and TRB-B primer pools combined in a single tube. TCRdb reprocessed the public reads and reports one entry per CDR3 protein sequence, without DNA. This sample's table lists about 6,400 distinct CDR3 sequences. The ten top clones hold about two fifths of the sample. These data were also reused for a study on T cell repertoires in aging, cancer and after chemotherapy.

Sequenced sample: peripheral blood. The source is a human donor in good health.

Its frequency marks this clonotype as medium-sized. The chain joins TRBV19 to TRBJ2-5; TCRdb reports TRBD1, a call that lacks DNA to check it against. Germline CDR1 LNHDA, CDR2 SQIVND (reference sequence). This CDR3 spans 17 amino acids. CDR3 loop: CASSTLPPGRTQETQYF.

The chain joins TRBV19 to TRBJ1-5; TCRdb designates TRBD1, a call that cannot be tested without DNA. Germline assignment: CDR1 LNHDA and CDR2 SQIVND (reference sequence). The CDR3 runs to 15 residues. CDR3: CASSATGDRGQPQHF.

The chain combines TRBV12-3 or TRBV12-4 with TRBJ2-5; checking the TCRdb D call of TRBD1 is not possible without DNA. The CDR3 runs 16 residues. The CDR3 is CASSFGSLGGGETQYF.

According to its frequency, this clonotype is medium-sized. The J gene is TRBJ1-2, the V gene TRBV19. Germline assignment: CDR1 LNHDA and CDR2 SQIVND (reference sequence). This CDR3 region has 14 residues. The CDR3 sequence: CASSIDQWDPGYTF.

V gene TRBV19 combines with J gene TRBJ1-1; lacking DNA, the TRBD1 call made by TCRdb goes unchecked. This CDR3 is built from 11 residues. The germline V gene encodes CDR1 LNHDA and CDR2 SQIVND (reference sequence). CDR3 sequence: CASSRTAEAFF.

Judged by frequency, this clonotype is medium-sized. The chain combines TRBV5-6 with TRBJ2-7; absent DNA, TCRdb's TRBD2 call cannot be checked. The CDR3 consists of 14 residues. Per the germline V gene, CDR1 is SGHDT and CDR2 is YYEEEE. The CDR3 protein is CASSFGTNTYEQYF.

This clonotype is called medium-sized based on its frequency. The rearrangement joins TRBV6-2 or TRBV6-3 to TRBJ2-3; without DNA, the TCRdb call of TRBD1 cannot be checked. CDR3 length equals 18 residues. Germline V gene lookup returns CDR1 MNHEY and CDR2 SVGEGT. CDR3 sequence: CASSYYPGRQSSTDTQYF.

The CDR3 protein is CASRQEDLSNQPQHF. The chain employs TRBV6-1 and TRBJ1-5. From germline, CDR1 is MNHNS and CDR2 SASEGT. The CDR3 extends over 15 amino acids.

V is TRBV5-1 and J is TRBJ2-3. The CDR3 consists of 14 residues. Per germline, CDR1 SGHRS and CDR2 YFSETQ. CDR3: CASSLGQVTDTQYF.

This chain links TRBV12-3 or TRBV12-4 with TRBJ1-2; as DNA is missing, the TRBD1 call by TCRdb cannot be tested. The length of the CDR3 is 13 residues. CDR3 amino acids: CASSLIQGSGHTF.

This rearrangement joins TRBV5-1 to TRBJ1-1; TCRdb calls TRBD1, which cannot be checked without DNA. Germline V gene lookup returns CDR1 SGHRS and CDR2 YFSETQ. The CDR3 covers 14 residues. The CDR3 sequence: CASSLEPGTDEAFF.

This chain links TRBV5-1 with TRBJ2-1; TCRdb gives TRBD2 as the D gene, but with no DNA this cannot be confirmed. Germline CDR1 and CDR2: SGHRS and YFSETQ. The CDR3 sequence is 19 residues long. The CDR3 spells CASSLRPPALAGAYNEQFF. Based on the CDR3 plus reference TRBV5-1 and TRBJ2-1, the full variable domain is KAGVTQTPRYLIKTRGQQVTLSCSPISGHRSVSWYQQTPGQGLQFLFEYFSETQRNKGNFPGRFSGRQFSNSRSEMNVSTLELGDSALYLCASSLRPPALAGAYNEQFFGPGTRLTVL.

This rearrangement joins TRBV5-1 to TRBJ1-2. The CDR3 extends over 15 amino acids. Per the germline V gene, CDR1 is SGHRS and CDR2 is YFSETQ. Here the CDR3 reads CASSQEGRAHYGYTF. Full variable domain (missing parts from reference TRBV5-1 and TRBJ1-2): KAGVTQTPRYLIKTRGQQVTLSCSPISGHRSVSWYQQTPGQGLQFLFEYFSETQRNKGNFPGRFSGRQFSNSRSEMNVSTLELGDSALYLCASSQEGRAHYGYTFGSGTRLTVV.

The rearrangement uses TRBV10-3 and TRBJ2-3; TCRdb outputs TRBD2, but without DNA this stays unchecked. Germline V gives CDR1 ENHRY, CDR2 SYGVKD. The CDR3 loop spans 16 amino acids. This chain's CDR3 is CAISESRLARSDTQYF.

This chain joins TRBV10-3 and TRBJ2-3; TCRdb gives TRBD1 as the D gene, but with no DNA this cannot be confirmed. Germline V lookup: CDR1 ENHRY, CDR2 SYGVKD. The CDR3 covers 16 residues. CDR3 protein: CAISEGGDRVADTQYF.

V gene TRBV10-1 combines with J gene TRBJ2-2; TCRdb selects TRBD1, and the lack of DNA leaves this call unchecked. The CDR3 runs 15 residues. From germline, CDR1 is WNHNN and CDR2 SYGVQD (reference sequence). CDR3 region: CASSESGQNTGELFF.

In terms of frequency, this clonotype is medium-sized. The genes are TRBV6-1 and TRBJ2-7. The CDR3 sequence is 14 residues long. The germline V gene has CDR1 MNHNS and CDR2 SASEGT. Here the CDR3 reads CASRITQLSYEQYF.

This clonotype is labeled medium-sized based on frequency. This chain connects TRBV12-3 or TRBV12-4 to TRBJ1-2; TCRdb's assignment of TRBD1 cannot be checked, as there is no DNA. CDR3 size: 13 residues. The CDR3 protein is CASSFEGASGYTF.

This rearrangement joins TRBV18 to TRBJ2-1; TCRdb calls TRBD2, which cannot be checked without DNA. The CDR3 totals 16 residues. Germline V gene data show CDR1 as KGHSH and CDR2 as LQKENI. The chain's CDR3 is CASSPTTSGAFNEQFF.

The rearrangement links TRBV5-6 to TRBJ2-1. This CDR3 has 15 residues. The germline V gene has CDR1 SGHDT and CDR2 YYEEEE. The CDR3 region is CASSLDQSSYNEQFF.

The gene calls are TRBV6-2 or TRBV6-3 and TRBJ1-5. CDR3 size: 16 residues. CDR1 is MNHEY and CDR2 is SVGEGT in the germline V gene. CDR3 amino acids: CASSSLRAAGQQPQHF.